The clone carrying this TCR beta chain was observed many times. The antigen remains unidentified. This entry comes from a study of human T cells and chemical hapten exposure. For the study at large: Application of 0.01% DPC to the upper back was done by patch test, with a reading at 6 days.

In the original processing: A per-sample median of roughly 91,000 TCRs was observed, with a range of roughly 23,224 to 700,000. TCRdb called the RACE reads again in MiXCR, with one record for every CDR3 protein. Here the V and J calls rest on TCRdb's processing, not on the authors' analysis. The repertoire holds some 360,000 distinct CDR3 sequences, with approximately 5% as singletons. Time point noted: pre-sensitization, week 0. Treatment denoted: therapeutic diphenylcyclopropenone sensitization with weekly scalp DPC. Whole-study results and caveats: PT1 expanded TCR numbers rose with patch test score.

This TCR derives from a woman aged 45-59 years with alopecia areata. Some clones in this sample may be carry-over from other donors' samples. Source: whole blood, taken in connection with sensitization to the hapten diphenylcyclopropenone (DPC).

The CDR3 loop reads CASSPQKGAQETQYF. CDR3 nucleotide sequence: TGTGCCAGCTCACCCCAGAAAGGGGCCCAAGAGACCCAGTACTTC. The rearrangement links TRBV18 to TRBJ2-5, with D perhaps matching TRBD1 (5 bases). The CDR3 has 15 amino acids. V dropped 3 bases and J dropped 1 base, with 12 bases sitting between them. In germline, CDR1 is KGHSH, CDR2 LQKENI.